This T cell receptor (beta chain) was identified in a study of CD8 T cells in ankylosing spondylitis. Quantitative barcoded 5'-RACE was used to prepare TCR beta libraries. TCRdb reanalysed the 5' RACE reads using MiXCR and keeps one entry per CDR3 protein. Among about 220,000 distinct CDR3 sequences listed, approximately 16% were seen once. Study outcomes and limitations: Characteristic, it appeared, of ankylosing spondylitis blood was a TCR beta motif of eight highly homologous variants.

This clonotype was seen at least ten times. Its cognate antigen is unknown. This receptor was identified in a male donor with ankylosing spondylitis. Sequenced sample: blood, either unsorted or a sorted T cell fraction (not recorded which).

The CDR3 reads CSVEGALNTEAFF. The CDR3 nucleotides are TGCAGCGTTGAAGGGGCTTTGAACACTGAAGCTTTCTTT. This chain connects TRBV29-1 to TRBJ1-1; D not resolved. Germline values: CDR1 SQVTM, CDR2 ANQGSEA. The CDR3 runs 13 residues. Trimming pared 1 base from V and 0 bases from J, leaving 6 bases between.